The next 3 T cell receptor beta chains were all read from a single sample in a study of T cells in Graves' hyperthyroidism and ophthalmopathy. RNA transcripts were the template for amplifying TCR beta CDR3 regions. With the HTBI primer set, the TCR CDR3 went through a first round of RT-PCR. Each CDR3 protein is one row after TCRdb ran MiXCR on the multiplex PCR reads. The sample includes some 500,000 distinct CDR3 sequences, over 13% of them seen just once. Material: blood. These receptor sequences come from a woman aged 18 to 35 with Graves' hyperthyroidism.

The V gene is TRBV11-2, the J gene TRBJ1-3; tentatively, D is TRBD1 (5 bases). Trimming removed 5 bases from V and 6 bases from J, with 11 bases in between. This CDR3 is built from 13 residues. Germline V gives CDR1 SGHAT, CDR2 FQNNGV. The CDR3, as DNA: TGTGCCAGCAGCCCGGGACTTCCAAACACCATATATTTT. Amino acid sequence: CASSPGLPNTIYF.

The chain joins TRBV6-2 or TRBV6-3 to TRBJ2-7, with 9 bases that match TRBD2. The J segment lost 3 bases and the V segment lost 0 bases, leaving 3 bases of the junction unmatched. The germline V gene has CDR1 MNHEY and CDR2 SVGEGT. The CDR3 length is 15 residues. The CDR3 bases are TGTGCCAGCAGTTACTCGCTAGCGGGATACTACGAGCAGTACTTC. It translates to CASSYSLAGYYEQYF.

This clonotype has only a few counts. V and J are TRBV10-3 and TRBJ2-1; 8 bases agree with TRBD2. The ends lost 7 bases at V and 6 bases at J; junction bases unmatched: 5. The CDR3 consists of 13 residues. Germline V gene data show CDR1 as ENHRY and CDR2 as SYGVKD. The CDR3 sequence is CAIKGLALNEQFF. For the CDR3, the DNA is TGTGCCATCAAAGGACTAGCCCTCAATGAGCAGTTCTTC.